These 20 T cell receptor beta chains were sequenced from one sample in a study of Ad26.COV2.S vaccination and SARS-CoV-2 variants. Sequencing was performed with immunoSEQ multiplex PCR; in TCRdb, only in-frame clones are kept and a portion is missing. This table has around 450,000 clones, 75% to 90% appearing once. Treatment noted: roughly 19 received Ad26.COV2.S at low or high dose, single or two shots; about 5 received placebo; per-sample allocation not given. Repertoires come from day 63 after the first vaccine or placebo injection. Sequenced here: peripheral blood, sampled in a trial of Ad26.COV2.S vaccine versus placebo. The receptors originated from a person aged 18 to 59 who received the Ad26.COV2.S COVID-19 vaccine or a placebo.

V usage is TRBV6-5 and J usage is TRBJ1-2, with no clear D. V was clipped by 6 bases and J by 7 bases, with 12 bases between them. The CDR3 runs to 12 residues. Germline V gives CDR1 MNHEY, CDR2 SVGAGI. The CDR3 is CASRTPRLGYTF. In DNA, the CDR3 is TGTGCCAGCAGAACGCCCCGGCTTGGCTACACCTTC.

This clone has more than one count but fewer than ten. This rearrangement joins TRBV2 to TRBJ1-1; 7 nucleotides line up with TRBD1. Germline loops: CDR1 SNHLY, CDR2 FYNNEI. Losses at the gene ends were 7 bases for V and 5 bases for J; bases not matched to a gene: 7. The CDR3 sequence is 13 residues long. The CDR3 DNA sequence: TGTGCCAGCACCACAGGGGCGGGGACTGAAGCTTTCTTT. Protein: CASTTGAGTEAFF. The full variable domain, rest sourced from reference TRBV2 and TRBJ1-1, is EPEVTQTPSHQVTQMGQEVILRCVPISNHLYFYWYRQILGQKVEFLVSFYNNEISEKSEIFDDQFSVERPDGSNFTLKIRSTKLEDSAMYFCASTTGAGTEAFFGQGTRLTVV.

The chain employs TRBV10-3 and TRBJ2-2; 9 bases are a match to TRBD1. V gave up 5 bases and J gave up 6 bases; unmatched junction bases: 7. The CDR3 length is 15 residues. Germline-derived CDR1 and CDR2 are ENHRY and SYGVKD. The CDR3 DNA reads TGTGCCATCAGTAGGGGACAGGGATGGGCCGGGGAGCTGTTTTTT. The encoded protein is CAISRGQGWAGELFF.

Concerning this clone itself: Other DNA sequences from this sample encode an identical CDR3 as well. The rearrangement uses TRBV18 and TRBJ2-3; 11 nucleotides align to TRBD2. The CDR3 extends over 16 amino acids. With 3 bases clipped from V and 2 bases from J, the junction kept 4 bases outside the gene matches. The V gene's germline CDR1 is KGHSH and CDR2 LQKENI. The CDR3 DNA sequence: TGTGCCAGCTCACCCGGACTAGCGGGTGTCACAGATACGCAGTATTTT. Translation gives CASSPGLAGVTDTQYF.

V usage is TRBV7-2 and J usage is TRBJ2-5; 8 bases line up with TRBD1. From germline, CDR1 is SGHTA and CDR2 FQGNSA. This CDR3 comprises 15 residues. Trimming took 5 bases from V and 2 from J; bases not matched to a gene: 7. CDR3 in amino acids: CASSADRVGQETQYF. Written as DNA, the CDR3 is TGTGCCAGCAGCGCGGACAGGGTCGGGCAAGAGACCCAGTACTTC.

The V call is TRBV5-1, the J call TRBJ2-5; D gene ambiguous. Germline V lookup: CDR1 SGHRS, CDR2 YFSETQ. The V end was cut by 0 bases, the J end by 4 bases, with 7 bases between. The CDR3 has 13 residues. DNA for the CDR3: TGCGCCAGCAGCTTGGAGACGGGAGAGACCCAGTACTTC. Encoded protein: CASSLETGETQYF.

This clone is a singleton in its sample. This chain connects TRBV5-1 to TRBJ2-5; no firm D call. V gave up 7 bases and J gave up 0 bases, with 10 bases separating them. CDR1 is SGHRS and CDR2 is YFSETQ in the germline V gene. The CDR3 consists of 13 residues. CDR3 protein: CASSRLYQETQYF. CDR3 nucleotides: TGCGCCAGCTCCCGGTTGTACCAAGAGACCCAGTACTTC.

A few counts support this clone. This chain connects TRBV6-1 to TRBJ1-1; D possibly corresponds to TRBD1 (5 bases). Trimming shortened V by 0 bases and J by 3 bases, and 14 bases separated the two germline ends. Germline V CDR1 and CDR2: MNHNS, SASEGT. The CDR3 extends over 16 amino acids. CDR3 amino acids: CASSEALGGGDTEAFF. CDR3 DNA sequence: TGTGCCAGCAGTGAAGCGCTGGGGGGGGGTGACACTGAAGCTTTCTTT.

The gene calls are TRBV11-2 and TRBJ1-2; D uncertain. From germline, CDR1 is SGHAT and CDR2 FQNNGV. V lost 3 bases to trimming and J lost 3 bases, with 8 bases between them. There are 13 residues in the CDR3. The CDR3 spells CASSFNLHYGYTF. The CDR3 DNA sequence: TGTGCCAGCAGCTTTAACCTCCACTATGGCTACACCTTC. Filled out from reference TRBV11-2 and TRBJ1-2, the complete variable domain reads EAGVAQSPRYKIIEKRQSVAFWCNPISGHATLYWYQQILGQGPKLLIQFQNNGVVDDSQLPKDRFSAERLKGVDSTLKIQPAKLEDSAVYLCASSFNLHYGYTFGSGTRLTVV.

This clone was detected once. The DNA for the CDR3 is TGTGCCAGCAGCCCCGGGTATTCGACGCAGTATTTT. Translation gives CASSPGYSTQYF. This chain joins TRBV7-2 and TRBJ2-3; D call uncertain. Germline CDR1 SGHTA, CDR2 FQGNSA. The CDR3 extends over 12 amino acids. Deletions cut 5 bases from V and 9 bases from J, with 12 bases between.

This chain joins TRBV2 and TRBJ1-5, with 7 bases aligning to TRBD1. Germline lookup yields CDR1 SNHLY and CDR2 FYNNEI. V dropped 4 bases and J dropped 5; count of bases not matched to a gene: 5. CDR3 length: 14 residues. The CDR3 protein is CASSGRTGHQPQHF. The CDR3, as DNA: TGTGCCAGCAGTGGACGGACAGGCCATCAGCCCCAGCATTTT.

A single count supports this clone. The sample contains more than one DNA sequence encoding this CDR3. The chain has TRBV5-6 and TRBJ2-5; unclear D gene. The CDR3 sequence is 11 residues long. CDR1 and CDR2 from the germline V gene are SGHDT and YYEEEE. Between the trimmed V and J ends, which lost 4 bases and 5 bases, there was a span of 6 bases. Here the CDR3 DNA reads TGTGCCAGCAGCCTAAGGGAGACCCAGTACTTC. Protein: CASSLRETQYF.

The chain has TRBV7-2 and TRBJ2-3; D is uncertain. V shed 3 bases and J shed 4 bases, with 8 bases lying between them. Per the germline V gene, CDR1 is SGHTA and CDR2 is FQGNSA. The CDR3 contains 13 residues. The CDR3 sequence is CASSFAAPDTQYF. CDR3 in DNA: TGTGCCAGCAGCTTTGCGGCACCAGATACGCAGTATTTT.

This clone appeared a single time. The rearrangement uses TRBV10-3 and TRBJ1-5; no clear D. V lost 2 bases to trimming and J lost 5 bases, with 10 bases between them. CDR3 length: 14 amino acids. From germline, CDR1 is ENHRY and CDR2 SYGVKD. The CDR3 loop reads CAISEGRGDQPQHF. Here the CDR3 DNA reads TGTGCCATCAGTGAGGGACGGGGTGATCAGCCCCAGCATTTT.

This chain joins TRBV27 and TRBJ2-7; 10 bases line up with TRBD1. The germline V gene encodes CDR1 MNHEY and CDR2 SMNVEV (reference sequence). Trimming at V came to 7 bases and at J to 6 bases, leaving 9 bases not matched to a gene. CDR3 length equals 14 residues. CDR3 residues: CASTWDRGAGEQYF. For the CDR3, the DNA is TGTGCCAGCACGTGGGACAGGGGAGCAGGCGAGCAGTACTTC.

The V and J genes are TRBV28 and TRBJ1-6; D possibly corresponds to TRBD1 (5 bases). V gave up 6 bases and J gave up 2 bases, with 26 bases separating them. The CDR3 runs to 20 residues. Germline V CDR1 and CDR2: MDHEN, SYDVKM. The CDR3 coding sequence is TGTGCCAGCAGCCCAAGGGGTCTCAGGGAGCGATTTGCCTATAATTCACCCCTCCACTTT. Its protein product is CASSPRGLRERFAYNSPLHF. Looking up the rest from reference TRBV28 and TRBJ1-6 gives the full variable domain: DVKVTQSSRYLVKRTGEKVFLECVQDMDHENMFWYRQDPGLGLRLIYFSYDVKMKEKGDIPEGYSVSREKKERFSLILESASTNQTSMYLCASSPRGLRERFAYNSPLHFGNGTRLTVT.

The J gene is TRBJ2-1, the V gene TRBV11-3; TRBD1 is a possible D gene (5 bases). The V end lost 1 base, the J end lost 0 bases, and 10 bases lay between the germline ends. CDR1 and CDR2 from the germline V gene are SGHNT and YENEEA. This CDR3 is built from 16 residues. The CDR3 loop reads CASSLAEDNSYNEQFF. The CDR3 DNA follows: TGTGCCAGCAGCTTAGCCGAGGACAACTCCTACAATGAGCAGTTCTTC.

V and J are TRBV5-8 and TRBJ1-4; D gene uncertain. Looked up from germline, CDR1 is SGHTS and CDR2 is YDEGEE. V gave up 2 bases and J gave up 7 bases, with 9 bases separating them. The length of the CDR3 is 13 residues. CDR3 bases: TGTGCCAGCAGCTTAGACCCGGGTGAAAAACTGTTTTTT. Translation gives CASSLDPGEKLFF.

This clone has only one observation. The rearrangement links TRBV18 to TRBJ1-2; 8 positions match TRBD1. The CDR3 spans 15 residues. V gave up 3 bases and J gave up 3 bases; unmatched junction bases: 6. Germline V CDR1 and CDR2: KGHSH, LQKENI. CDR3 amino acids: CASSPQGDRHYGYTF. The CDR3 bases are TGTGCCAGCTCACCGCAAGGGGACAGGCACTATGGCTACACCTTC. The full variable domain, with the rest looked up from reference TRBV18 and TRBJ1-2, is NAGVMQNPRHLVRRRGQEARLRCSPMKGHSHVYWYRQLPEEGLKFMVYLQKENIIDESGMPKERFSAEFPKEGPSILRIQQVVRGDSAAYFCASSPQGDRHYGYTFGSGTRLTVV.

The rearrangement uses TRBV4-3 and TRBJ1-2; D uncertain. V shed 0 bases and J shed 5 bases, with 7 bases lying between them. The CDR3 extends over 13 amino acids. Germline V gene sequence: CDR1 LGHNA, CDR2 YSLEER. The CDR3: CASSQEQRYGYTF. CDR3 in DNA: TGCGCCAGCAGCCAAGAACAGAGGTATGGCTACACCTTC.